This T cell receptor beta chain came from a study of T cell responses to AZD1222 COVID-19 vaccine. Whole-study findings and limits: Receipt of two AZD1222 doses was followed by a rise in Spike-specific TCR breadth and depth. The donor group comprised mostly white British people and more females; the analysis possibly underestimated clonal diversity.

With respect to this clone: Its cognate antigen is unknown.

Data came from immunoSEQ multiplex PCR; TCRdb stores just in-frame clones and leaves some out. The sample lists around 150,000 clones; roughly 90% were seen once. The length of the CDR3 is 13 residues. V lost 5 bases to trimming and J lost 12 bases; unmatched junction nucleotides: 9. Per germline, CDR1 LNHDA and CDR2 SQIVND (reference sequence). The chain links TRBV19 to TRBJ2-1; TRBD1 matches 8 bases. The clonotype comes from an adult who received the AZD1222 COVID-19 vaccine. Specimen: peripheral blood, collected 28 days after the second AZD1222 dose. The DNA of the CDR3 is TGTGCCAGTAGTGTGAGACAGGGGATAGCGCAGTTCTTC. The encoded protein is CASSVRQGIAQFF.